These T cell receptor beta chains were read from a single sample in a study of blood T cell repertoires in COVID-19. TCRdb's copy holds only in-frame clones and misses some; the assay was immunoSEQ multiplex PCR. In the table there are roughly 280,000 clones, more than 85% of which are singletons. What was sequenced was PBMCs or T cells enriched from blood (not recorded which). The receptors originated from a man aged 35 to 55 who had been exposed to COVID-19. CDR3s include the opening cysteine and the closing phenylalanine or tryptophan. A D gene is named only where the DNA matches it firmly. Clone size appears in some rows only: once, few, many, or a class for an expanded clone.

j_gene	v_gene	d_gene	abundance	CDR3aa	CDR3nt
TRBJ2-1	TRBV10-2	TRBD1	NA	CASKQGAVNEQFF	TGCGCCAGCAAACAGGGGGCGGTCAATGAGCAGTTCTTC
TRBJ2-5	TRBV10-3	NA	NA	CAISDRGETQYF	TGTGCCATCAGTGATAGGGGAGAGACCCAGTACTTC
TRBJ2-7	TRBV7-9	TRBD1	NA	CASSFHRGGGEQYF	TGTGCCAGCAGCTTCCACAGGGGTGGGGGCGAGCAGTACTTC
TRBJ1-1	TRBV6-5	NA	NA	CASSLAPGNTEAFF	TGTGCCAGCAGCCTCGCTCCCGGGAACACTGAAGCTTTCTTT
TRBJ1-2	TRBV4-1	NA	NA	CASSHSTTYGYTF	TGCGCCAGCAGCCATTCCACAACCTATGGCTACACCTTC
TRBJ1-1	TRBV6-5	TRBD1	few	CASSYPGTEGNTEAFF	TGTGCCAGCAGTTATCCCGGGACAGAAGGTAACACTGAAGCTTTCTTT
TRBJ1-3	TRBV28	TRBD1	NA	CASSLGQGDTIYF	TGTGCCAGCAGCCTCGGCCAGGGGGACACCATATATTTT
TRBJ2-3	TRBV11-2	TRBD2	NA	CASSFHGLAGEETQYF	TGTGCCAGCAGCTTCCACGGACTAGCGGGAGAGGAGACGCAGTATTTT
TRBJ1-2	TRBV28	NA	NA	CASSFATARNTF	TGTGCCAGCAGTTTTGCAACAGCAAGAAACACCTTC
TRBJ2-7	TRBV5-1	TRBD1	NA	CASSLRTQGAVYEQYF	TGCGCCAGCAGCCTACGTACACAGGGGGCAGTTTACGAGCAGTACTTC